This paragraph covers one TCR beta chain sequence. This entry is derived from a study of blood T cell repertoires in COVID-19. Ages ranged from about 18 to 89 years, with residence in 24 US areas. Two negative PCRs, clearance, or symptom resolution had been documented for recovered Cohort 3 donors. CDR1 and CDR2 from the germline V gene are MNHNS and SASEGT. After removal of 1 base from V and 5 bases from J, the junction contained 3 bases not matched to a gene. The length of the CDR3 is 14 residues. Methods used by the authors: How many nucleated cells were present was estimated from reference gene primer amplification. Profiling relied on immunoSEQ multiplex PCR, and the TCRdb table lists in-frame clones only, not all of them. Clonal size and the V and J genes are those of that table, whereas D and trimming came from the DNA. The sample yields more than 300,000 clones, approximately 90% seen once.

This chain joins TRBV6-1 and TRBJ1-2, with 8 bases fitting TRBD1. This TCR derives from a man aged 30-40 years who had recovered from COVID-19. The sample taken for sequencing was PBMCs or T cells enriched from blood (not recorded which). The CDR3 bases are TGTGCCAGCAGTGAAGTAGGACAGGGATATGGCTACACCTTC. This gives the protein CASSEVGQGYGYTF.